The rows below give T cell receptor beta chains drawn from one sample of a study of human T cells and chemical hapten exposure. One entry per CDR3 protein, called by TCRdb with MiXCR from the RACE reads. The profile covers roughly 380,000 distinct CDR3 sequences, with under 6.5% appearing a single time and less than 6.5% taken by the ten largest. Sequenced material: whole blood, taken in connection with sensitization to the hapten diphenylcyclopropenone (DPC). The receptors originated from a woman aged 18 to 35 with alopecia areata. Some clones in this sample may be carry-over from other donors' samples. CDR3s include the opening cysteine and the closing phenylalanine or tryptophan. D genes are given only for firm matches. For some rows the clone size is stated as once, few or many, or as a class when expanded; others skip it.

TRBJ2-3	few	TRBV5-1	TRBD2	TGCGCCAGCAGCTTGGGGGCTAGCGGGGCCACAGATACGCAGTATTTT	CASSLGASGATDTQYF
TRBJ2-7	few	TRBV28	TRBD2	TGTGCCAGCAGTAACCCCCAGAGCGGGAACTACGAGCAGTACTTC	CASSNPQSGNYEQYF
TRBJ2-6	many	TRBV5-1	TRBD1	TGCGCCAGCAGCTGGGACAGGGGGTTAAGCTCTGGGGCCAACGTCCTGACTTTC	CASSWDRGLSSGANVLTF
TRBJ2-4	few	TRBV4-3	NA	TGCGCCAGCAGCCGCCTGGAGACGGCGGACATTCAGTACTTC	CASSRLETADIQYF
TRBJ1-3	few	TRBV5-1	NA	TGCGCCAGCAGCCCACGGACAGTATCGTCTGGAAACACCATATATTTT	CASSPRTVSSGNTIYF
TRBJ1-1	NA	TRBV14	TRBD1	TGTGCCAGCAGCCTGCGACAGGGAATGTGGGCTTTCTTT	CASSLRQGMWAFF
TRBJ2-7	NA	TRBV6-1	TRBD2	TGTGCCAGCAGTGAAGTCGCGTCTAGCGGTGCCTACGAGCAGTACTTC	CASSEVASSGAYEQYF
TRBJ2-3	NA	TRBV6-2/TRBV6-3	TRBD2	TGTGCCAGCAGGCCCAGACTAGCGGGGTTCCCAGATACGCAGTATTTT	CASRPRLAGFPDTQYF
TRBJ2-3	few	TRBV6-2/TRBV6-3	TRBD2	TGTGCCAGCAGCTACTATACCACGACTAGCCAAGATACGCAGTATTTT	CASSYYTTTSQDTQYF
TRBJ2-7	many	TRBV5-1	NA	TGCGCCAGCAGCTTGGGGATTCGGTACGAGCAGTACTTC	CASSLGIRYEQYF
TRBJ2-5	few	TRBV15	NA	TGTGCCACAACTTGGAAGGGAGCCGAGACCCAGTACTTC	CATTWKGAETQYF
TRBJ2-3	NA	TRBV5-1	NA	TGCGCCAGCAGCGAACTAGAGGGAGTAGATACGCAGTATTTT	CASSELEGVDTQYF
TRBJ1-4	few	TRBV20-1	TRBD1	TGCAGTGCTAGCACAGGACAGGGGGGTCAACTGTTTTTT	CSASTGQGGQLFF
TRBJ2-1	few	TRBV2	TRBD2	TGTGCCAGCAGAGAACTACTAGCGGTTACGAATGAGCAGTTCTTC	CASRELLAVTNEQFF
TRBJ2-3	few	TRBV27	TRBD1	TGTGCCAGCAGTTTGTCCCGGGACAGGGGGGATACGCAGTATTTT	CASSLSRDRGDTQYF
TRBJ1-1	NA	TRBV6-2/TRBV6-3	NA	TGTGCCAGCAGTTACGGCCAGTCTTTGGGAGCTTTCTTT	CASSYGQSLGAFF
TRBJ2-1	few	TRBV13	NA	TGTGCCAGCAAACGGGGTATTGGGGCCTACAATGAGCAGTTCTTC	CASKRGIGAYNEQFF
TRBJ2-3	NA	TRBV4-1	TRBD2	TGCGCCAGCAGCCACCTAGCGGCTAGCACAGATACGCAGTATTTT	CASSHLAASTDTQYF
TRBJ2-4	many	TRBV9	NA	TGTGCCAGCAGCGTAGAGGGCGGGGAGTCAGCCAAAAACATTCAGTACTTC	CASSVEGGESAKNIQYF
TRBJ2-3	few	TRBV7-9	NA	TGTGCCAGCAGTTCCGACAAGAGCACAGATACGCAGTATTTT	CASSSDKSTDTQYF
TRBJ1-3	many	TRBV15	NA	TGTGCCACCAGCAGAGACTTCGGCTCCGGAAACACCATATATTTT	CATSRDFGSGNTIYF
TRBJ1-2	NA	TRBV6-1	NA	TGTGCCAGCAGTGAGGGGGTGACAGCTGTCTATGGCTACACCTTC	CASSEGVTAVYGYTF
TRBJ2-7	many	TRBV10-3	NA	TGTGCCATCAGTGAGTCGCGGCAGTTCGAGCAGTACTTC	CAISESRQFEQYF
TRBJ1-1	few	TRBV11-2	TRBD1	TGTGCCAGCAGCTTCAAGACAGGGGGGTGGAACACTGAAGCTTTCTTT	CASSFKTGGWNTEAFF
TRBJ2-1	NA	TRBV4-1	NA	TGCGCCAGCAGCCAAGTGTCATCTGATAGGGATGAGCAGTTCTTC	CASSQVSSDRDEQFF
TRBJ1-1	many	TRBV6-2/TRBV6-3	NA	TGTGCCAGCAGTTACGACCAGAACACTGAAGCTTTCTTT	CASSYDQNTEAFF
TRBJ1-4	many	TRBV27	TRBD1	TGTGCCAGCAGTTTCAGGGGGCATAATGAAAAACTGTTTTTT	CASSFRGHNEKLFF
TRBJ2-7	NA	TRBV10-3	NA	TGTGCCATCAGTGGGACCGACTCCTACGAGCAGTACTTC	CAISGTDSYEQYF
TRBJ1-6	few	TRBV12-3/TRBV12-4	NA	TGTGCCAGCAGTCCCGAAAACAGGGAGAATTCACCCCTCCACTTT	CASSPENRENSPLHF
TRBJ1-5	few	TRBV2	TRBD1	TGTGCCAGCAGGCACAGACAGGGGAATCAGCCCCAGCATTTT	CASRHRQGNQPQHF
TRBJ1-4	many	TRBV7-2	TRBD1	TGTGCCACCACAGGGGACCCAACTAATGAAAAACTGTTTTTT	CATTGDPTNEKLFF
TRBJ1-5	few	TRBV12-3/TRBV12-4	NA	TGTGCCAGCAGTTTGAGCGGGGCGCCCCAGCATTTT	CASSLSGAPQHF
TRBJ2-1	few	TRBV3-1	NA	TGTGCCAGCAGCCAAGTCCGGGGTAATGAGCAGTTCTTC	CASSQVRGNEQFF
TRBJ2-4	NA	TRBV7-2	NA	TGTGCCAGCAGCCCTTTCCGGATTCAGTACTTC	CASSPFRIQYF
TRBJ2-7	NA	TRBV28	NA	TGTGCCAGCAGTTTAGGGACGGTGGACGAGCAGTACTTC	CASSLGTVDEQYF
TRBJ1-6	many	TRBV9	TRBD1	TGTGCCAGCCAACAGGGGGCTGGAAATTCACCCCTCCACTTT	CASQQGAGNSPLHF
TRBJ2-7	many	TRBV7-9	NA	TGTGCCAGTCAACTGAGTGGGGGTCTCGAGCAGTACTTC	CASQLSGGLEQYF
TRBJ1-5	many	TRBV6-5	NA	TGTGCCAGCAGCCGCCTGGGGACCCTAAATCAGCCCCAGCATTTT	CASSRLGTLNQPQHF
TRBJ2-5	many	TRBV10-3	TRBD1	TGTGCCATCAGTGAGTCGGACAGGAGGCAAGAGACCCAGTACTTC	CAISESDRRQETQYF
TRBJ1-1	few	TRBV12-3/TRBV12-4	TRBD1	TGTGCCAGCAGGGTCGGACAGGGGGCTTCGGGAGCTTTCTTT	CASRVGQGASGAFF
TRBJ2-7	NA	TRBV4-1	TRBD1	TGCGCCAGCAGCCAAGACGGCGGGTCAGGGGGCAACTACGAGCAGTACTTC	CASSQDGGSGGNYEQYF
TRBJ2-7	few	TRBV4-1	NA	TGCGCCAGCAGCCAAGAACGAGTCCAGGGTCGGTACGAGCAGTACTTC	CASSQERVQGRYEQYF
TRBJ2-7	NA	TRBV11-1	NA	TGTGCCAGCAGCTTAGTGGCCAGGGGCGACTACGAGCAGTACTTC	CASSLVARGDYEQYF
TRBJ2-3	NA	TRBV29-1	TRBD1	TGCAGCGTTGATGGGACAGGGGTATACGATACGCAGTATTTT	CSVDGTGVYDTQYF
TRBJ1-5	few	TRBV10-3	NA	TGTGCCAGCACGATGGACGGAGAATACAATCAGCCCCAGCATTTT	CASTMDGEYNQPQHF
TRBJ1-2	many	TRBV29-1	NA	TGCAGCGTGGGAGGACTACGAGACGGCTACACCTTC	CSVGGLRDGYTF
TRBJ2-3	many	TRBV12-3/TRBV12-4	TRBD1	TGTGCCAGCCGAAGGTCGACAGGGGCGGGAGATACGCAGTATTTT	CASRRSTGAGDTQYF
TRBJ2-2	NA	TRBV25-1	NA	TGTGCCAGCAGTGAGAATAGGGGAGGCACCGGGGAGCTGTTTTTT	CASSENRGGTGELFF
TRBJ2-3	NA	TRBV7-8	TRBD2	TGTGCCAGCAGCCAACGGGGCGGGGGTCGCACAGATACGCAGTATTTT	CASSQRGGGRTDTQYF
TRBJ1-1	NA	TRBV7-3	NA	TGTGCCAGCAGCCCCGCCGGGGGGCGGGACACTGAAGCTTTCTTT	CASSPAGGRDTEAFF
TRBJ1-1	many	TRBV18	NA	TGTGCCAGCTCCCTGCTGCCGGGGCGGGGGAACACTGAAGCTTTCTTT	CASSLLPGRGNTEAFF
TRBJ1-2	many	TRBV24-1	NA	TGTGCCACCAGCCCAGGGTCCGGTGGCTATGGCTACACCTTC	CATSPGSGGYGYTF
TRBJ1-2	many	TRBV3-1	NA	TGTGCCAGCAGCCAAGCGGCAGGCAGCATAAATGGCTACACCTTC	CASSQAAGSINGYTF
TRBJ1-2	many	TRBV6-2/TRBV6-3	NA	TGTGCCAGCAGTTATGACGGAACCTATGGCTACACCTTC	CASSYDGTYGYTF
TRBJ1-3	few	TRBV6-6	NA	TGTGCCAGCAGTTCCTGGAGCTCTGGAAACACCATATATTTT	CASSSWSSGNTIYF
TRBJ2-3	many	TRBV15	NA	TGTGCCACCAGCAGAGCATTAGTCGGAGATACGCAGTATTTT	CATSRALVGDTQYF
TRBJ2-5	few	TRBV10-3	NA	TGTGCCATCAGTGAGTCGAATCGGGCCCAGTACTTC	CAISESNRAQYF
TRBJ1-1	many	TRBV10-2	NA	TGCGCCAGCAGTGAGACACCGGATGAAGCTTTCTTT	CASSETPDEAFF
TRBJ2-2	few	TRBV12-3/TRBV12-4	NA	TGTGCCAGCAGTCCATCGACAGGCGGGGAGCTGTTTTTT	CASSPSTGGELFF